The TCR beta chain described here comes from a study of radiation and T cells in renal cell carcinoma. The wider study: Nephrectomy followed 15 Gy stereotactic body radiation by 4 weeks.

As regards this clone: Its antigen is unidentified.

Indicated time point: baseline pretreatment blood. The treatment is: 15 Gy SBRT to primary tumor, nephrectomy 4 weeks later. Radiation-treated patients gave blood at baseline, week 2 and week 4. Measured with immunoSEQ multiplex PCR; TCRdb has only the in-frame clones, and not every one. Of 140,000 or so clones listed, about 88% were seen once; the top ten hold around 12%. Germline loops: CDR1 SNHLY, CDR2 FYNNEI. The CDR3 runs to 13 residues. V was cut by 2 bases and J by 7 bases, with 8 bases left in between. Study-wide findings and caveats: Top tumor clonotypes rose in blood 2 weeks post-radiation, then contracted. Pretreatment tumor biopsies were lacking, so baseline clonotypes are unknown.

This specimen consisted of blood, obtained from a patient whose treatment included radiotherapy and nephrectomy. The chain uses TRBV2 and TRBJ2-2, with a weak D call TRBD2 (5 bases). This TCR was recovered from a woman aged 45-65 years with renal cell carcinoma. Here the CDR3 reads CASSESGVGELFF. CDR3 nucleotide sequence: TGTGCCAGCAGTGAATCCGGGGTCGGGGAGCTGTTTTTT. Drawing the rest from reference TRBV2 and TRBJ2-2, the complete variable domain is EPEVTQTPSHQVTQMGQEVILRCVPISNHLYFYWYRQILGQKVEFLVSFYNNEISEKSEIFDDQFSVERPDGSNFTLKIRSTKLEDSAMYFCASSESGVGELFFGEGSRLTVL.